What follows is one TCR beta chain and its context. Its specificity is not known. The sample belongs to a study of lung T cells in sarcoidosis with Löfgren's syndrome. Study overall: In sarcoidosis, CD4+ T cells accumulate in bronchoalveolar lavage fluid. Analyses focused on Löfgren's syndrome patients.

TCRdb re-called the reads through MiXCR, storing one row per CDR3 protein. The sample carries fewer than 80,000 distinct CDR3 sequences, around 20% recorded once. Findings of the study overall: The most expanded V genes in Löfgren's patients were reportedly TRAV12-1 and TRBV2.

J was trimmed by 5 bases and V by 7 bases; bases with no gene match: 4. Germline values: CDR1 MNHEY, CDR2 SMNVEV (reference sequence). This CDR3 is 12 amino acids long. The chain couples TRBV27 to TRBJ2-7; TRBD2 agrees at 8 bases. The clonotype was recovered from a human donor with sarcoidosis (Löfgren's syndrome or another form), or a control subject (not recorded which). The sample comprised CD4+ T cells from PBMCs. The CDR3 sequence is CASTPGGDEQYF. In DNA, the CDR3 is TGTGCCAGCACCCCCGGGGGGGACGAGCAGTACTTC.